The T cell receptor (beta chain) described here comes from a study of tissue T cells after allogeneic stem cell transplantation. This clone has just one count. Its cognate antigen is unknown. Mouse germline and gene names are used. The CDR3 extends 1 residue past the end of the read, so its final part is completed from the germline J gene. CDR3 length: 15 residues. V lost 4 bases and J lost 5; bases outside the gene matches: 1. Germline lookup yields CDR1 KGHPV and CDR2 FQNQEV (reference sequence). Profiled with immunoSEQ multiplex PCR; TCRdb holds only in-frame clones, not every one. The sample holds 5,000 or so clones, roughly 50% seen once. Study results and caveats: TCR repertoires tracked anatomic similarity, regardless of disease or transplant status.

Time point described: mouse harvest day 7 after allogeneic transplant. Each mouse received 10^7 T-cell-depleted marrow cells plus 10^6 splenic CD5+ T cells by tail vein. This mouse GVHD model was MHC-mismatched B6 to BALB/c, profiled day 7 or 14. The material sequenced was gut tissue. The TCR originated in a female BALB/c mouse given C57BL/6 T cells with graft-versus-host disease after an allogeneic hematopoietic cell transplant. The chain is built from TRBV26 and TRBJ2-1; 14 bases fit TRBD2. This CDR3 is CASSRDWGGDAEQFF. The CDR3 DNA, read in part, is TGTGCCAGCAGTCGGGACTGGGGGGGCGATGCTGAGCAGTTC.